This is a list of T cell receptor beta chains from one sample in a study of blood T cell repertoires in COVID-19. Here immunoSEQ multiplex PCR was the method, and the copy in TCRdb shows in-frame clones only, minus some. Of roughly 250,000 clones listed, roughly nine tenths were seen once; the top ten hold about an eighth. Sequencing input: peripheral blood. These receptors came from a woman in her 30s with COVID-19, enrolled during active disease. Each CDR3 is given without its conserved first and last residue. A clone size is listed for some rows: how often the clone was seen (once, few, many), or a class if it is expanded.

.	TRBV7-9	TRBJ1-2	ASSLAGQGPNYGYT
.	TRBV2	TRBJ2-7	ASSELGYEQY
.	TRBV4-2	TRBJ2-2	ASSTSDRSNTGELF
once	TRBV7-9	TRBJ2-1	ASSPGYNEQF
.	TRBV28	TRBJ2-7	ASSSAGLLVYEQY
.	TRBV5-1	TRBJ1-1	ASTGQENTEAF
.	TRBV19	TRBJ2-7	ASSAGTSYEQY
.	TRBV18	TRBJ1-6	ASSQQGGNSPLH
.	TRBV19	TRBJ1-4	ASSAAGTGNEKLF
.	TRBV29-1	TRBJ2-3	SVRQGTDTQY
.	TRBV5-5	TRBJ2-7	ASSRGLAGLSYEQY
.	TRBV2	TRBJ2-7	ASSEDRFYEQY
.	TRBV27	TRBJ2-7	ASSRNSYEQY
.	TRBV5-4	TRBJ2-5	ASSSRTVQETQY
.	TRBV7-2	TRBJ2-4	ASSLDIGGGKNIQY
few	TRBV10-1	TRBJ1-1	ASNPGHPEAF
.	TRBV9	TRBJ1-2	ASSPHRANYGYT
.	TRBV12-5	TRBJ2-7	ASGLSWGVSYEQY
.	TRBV5-5	TRBJ2-5	ASSFLETQY
.	TRBV9	TRBJ2-1	ASREGPSIDNEQF
.	TRBV10-3	TRBJ2-7	AISNTQTGAYEQY
.	TRBV27	TRBJ2-2	ASSILQGAGELF
.	TRBV19	TRBJ2-1	ASSPVAGGQLL
.	TRBV24-1	TRBJ2-1	ATRAGGPEHEQF
.	TRBV7-2	TRBJ2-2	ASSFQRLAGVELF
.	TRBV6-6	TRBJ1-1	ASSSALGAEAF
.	TRBV5-8	TRBJ2-3	ASSSHKARNTQY
.	TRBV9	TRBJ2-1	ASSVLVGPYNEQF
.	TRBV5-1	TRBJ2-7	ASRQIQGMDEQY
.	TRBV6-5	TRBJ1-3	ASTLDSHSGNTIY
.	TRBV7-9	TRBJ1-2	ASSPGGGGGYGYT
once	TRBV5-1	TRBJ2-5	ASSLGLAGLQETQY
.	TRBV6-5	TRBJ2-3	ASILSGGGTDTQY
.	TRBV4-2	TRBJ1-6	ASSQDGRVSYNSPLH
.	TRBV21-1	TRBJ2-3	ASSKCGTSREGTQY